These T cell receptor beta chains were read from a single sample in a study of immune heterogeneity within non-small cell lung tumors. Each CDR3 protein is one row after TCRdb ran MiXCR on the multiplex PCR reads. The table has 10,000 to 15,000 distinct CDR3 sequences, about a quarter seen once; the top ten hold roughly 13%. The material sequenced was lung tumor tissue. The origin of the receptors is a middle-aged man with non-small cell lung cancer. The CDR3 runs from the conserved cysteine through the conserved F or W. Fields, in order: V gene, D gene, J gene, clone size, CDR3 protein, CDR3 DNA. The D gene is left open where the match is weak. Clone size is stated in some rows and not others, as once, few, many or a class when expanded.

V: TRBV5-5
D: -
J: TRBJ2-6
size: many
CDR3: CASSLSLGVGANVLTF
DNA: TGTGCCAGCAGCTTGTCCCTGGGGGTTGGGGCCAACGTCCTGACTTTC

V: TRBV2
D: TRBD2
J: TRBJ2-5
size: -
CDR3: CASSGNSGRAVGTQYF
DNA: TGTGCCAGCAGTGGTAATAGCGGGAGGGCCGTCGGGACCCAGTACTTC

V: TRBV27
D: -
J: TRBJ1-5
size: many
CDR3: CASSFAGSNQPQHF
DNA: TGTGCCAGCAGTTTTGCAGGGAGCAATCAGCCCCAGCATTTT

V: TRBV4-1
D: -
J: TRBJ1-4
size: many
CDR3: CASSQMTDEKLFF
DNA: TGCGCCAGCAGCCAAATGACAGATGAAAAACTGTTTTTT

V: TRBV4-2
D: TRBD2
J: TRBJ2-7
size: many
CDR3: CASSQGLAVSYEQYF
DNA: TGTGCCAGCAGCCAAGGACTAGCGGTTTCCTACGAGCAGTACTTC

V: TRBV20-1
D: TRBD2
J: TRBJ2-1
size: many
CDR3: CSPTGTSGRVNEQFF
DNA: TGCAGTCCGACCGGGACTAGCGGGAGAGTAAATGAGCAGTTCTTC

V: TRBV29-1
D: -
J: TRBJ2-5
size: once
CDR3: CSVGYANMETQYF
DNA: TGCAGCGTTGGGTATGCTAATATGGAGACCCAGTACTTC

V: TRBV15
D: -
J: TRBJ2-7
size: medium-sized
CDR3: CATSRDPAGVIGYEQYF
DNA: TGTGCCACCAGCAGAGATCCTGCAGGGGTTATTGGGTACGAGCAGTACTTC

V: TRBV10-3
D: -
J: TRBJ2-7
size: medium-sized
CDR3: CAISSTSYEQYF
DNA: TGTGCCATCAGTAGTACCTCCTACGAGCAGTACTTC

V: TRBV6-1
D: TRBD1
J: TRBJ1-3
size: medium-sized
CDR3: CASSPTGVIGNTIYF
DNA: TGTGCCAGCAGTCCGACAGGGGTCATTGGAAACACCATATATTTT

V: TRBV12-3/TRBV12-4
D: -
J: TRBJ1-2
size: many
CDR3: CASTPPGGSNYGYTF
DNA: TGTGCCAGCACCCCCCCCGGGGGGAGTAACTATGGCTACACCTTC

V: TRBV30
D: -
J: TRBJ2-7
size: -
CDR3: CAWGRGLSYEQYF
DNA: TGTGCCTGGGGACGGGGTCTTTCCTACGAGCAGTACTTC

V: TRBV28
D: -
J: TRBJ1-5
size: many
CDR3: CASSLGSRQPQHF
DNA: TGTGCCAGCAGCCTGGGGTCGAGACAGCCCCAGCATTTT

V: TRBV6-1
D: -
J: TRBJ1-6
size: many
CDR3: CASSTGTGSPLHF
DNA: TGTGCCAGCAGCACCGGAACCGGTTCACCCCTCCACTTT

V: TRBV20-1
D: -
J: TRBJ2-5
size: many
CDR3: CSAGTTQETQYF
DNA: TGCAGTGCCGGGACCACCCAAGAGACCCAGTACTTC

V: TRBV12-3/TRBV12-4
D: -
J: TRBJ1-2
size: medium-sized
CDR3: CASSLDAGFGYTF
DNA: TGTGCCAGCAGTTTAGACGCGGGTTTCGGCTACACCTTC

V: TRBV27
D: -
J: TRBJ2-3
size: few
CDR3: CASSLRYGGDTQYF
DNA: TGTGCCAGCAGTTTACGTTATGGTGGGGATACGCAGTATTTT

V: TRBV30
D: -
J: TRBJ1-1
size: many
CDR3: CAWRRVRENTEAFF
DNA: TGTGCCTGGAGGAGGGTTCGAGAGAACACTGAAGCTTTCTTT

V: TRBV7-9
D: -
J: TRBJ1-3
size: many
CDR3: CASSLWTEGNTIYF
DNA: TGTGCCAGCAGCTTATGGACAGAGGGAAACACCATATATTTT

V: TRBV3-1
D: -
J: TRBJ1-2
size: many
CDR3: CASSQDLGQGLDYGYTF
DNA: TGTGCCAGCAGCCAAGACTTGGGGCAGGGGTTGGACTATGGCTACACCTTC

V: TRBV30
D: -
J: TRBJ1-5
size: medium-sized
CDR3: CACSSGVNQPQHF
DNA: TGTGCCTGTTCCTCAGGAGTCAATCAGCCCCAGCATTTT

V: TRBV7-2
D: -
J: TRBJ2-7
size: many
CDR3: CASSLGWGQYF
DNA: TGTGCCAGCAGCTTAGGGTGGGGGCAGTACTTC

V: TRBV6-1
D: TRBD2
J: TRBJ2-7
size: medium-sized
CDR3: CASSEWTSGSFDEQYF
DNA: TGTGCCAGCAGTGAGTGGACTAGCGGGAGCTTCGACGAGCAGTACTTC

V: TRBV27
D: -
J: TRBJ1-5
size: medium-sized
CDR3: CASVRSYNSNQPQHF
DNA: TGTGCCAGCGTGCGCAGCTACAATAGCAATCAGCCCCAGCATTTT

V: TRBV20-1
D: -
J: TRBJ2-1
size: many
CDR3: CSARDGGTDYNEQFF
DNA: TGCAGTGCTAGAGATGGGGGGACTGACTACAATGAGCAGTTCTTC

V: TRBV2
D: -
J: TRBJ1-2
size: many
CDR3: CASSEAGYGYTF
DNA: TGTGCCAGCAGTGAAGCCGGGTATGGCTACACCTTC

V: TRBV28
D: TRBD1
J: TRBJ1-6
size: many
CDR3: CASWDRDNSPLHF
DNA: TGTGCCAGCTGGGACAGGGATAATTCACCCCTCCACTTT

V: TRBV2
D: -
J: TRBJ1-2
size: medium-sized
CDR3: CASARAKANYGYTF
DNA: TGTGCCAGCGCCCGCGCGAAGGCTAACTATGGCTACACCTTC

V: TRBV9
D: TRBD1
J: TRBJ2-2
size: -
CDR3: CANSVLQGYTGELFF
DNA: TGTGCCAACAGCGTACTACAGGGGTACACCGGGGAGCTGTTTTTT

V: TRBV5-1
D: -
J: TRBJ1-1
size: many
CDR3: CASSLLGIVEAFF
DNA: TGCGCCAGCAGCTTGCTTGGAATCGTTGAAGCTTTCTTT

V: TRBV7-6
D: TRBD2
J: TRBJ2-1
size: many
CDR3: CASSLYAAYGLAEDEQFF
DNA: TGTGCCAGCAGCTTATATGCGGCGTACGGACTAGCCGAAGATGAGCAGTTCTTC

V: TRBV5-1
D: -
J: TRBJ1-4
size: few
CDR3: CASSLGRGGEKLFF
DNA: TGCGCCAGCAGCTTGGGACGGGGAGGAGAAAAACTGTTTTTT

V: TRBV6-6
D: -
J: TRBJ2-5
size: many
CDR3: CASSYSFTGLQETQYF
DNA: TGTGCCAGCAGTTACTCGTTTACAGGCCTTCAAGAGACCCAGTACTTC

V: TRBV5-1
D: -
J: TRBJ2-1
size: many
CDR3: CASRSGTHNEQFF
DNA: TGCGCCAGCAGGTCCGGGACCCACAATGAGCAGTTCTTC

V: TRBV18
D: TRBD1
J: TRBJ1-6
size: many
CDR3: CASSPRQGENSPLHF
DNA: TGTGCCAGCTCACCGCGACAGGGGGAGAATTCACCCCTCCACTTT

V: TRBV2
D: -
J: TRBJ1-2
size: medium-sized
CDR3: CASSGGRGFGGYTF
DNA: TGTGCCAGCAGTGGCGGCAGGGGCTTCGGAGGCTACACCTTC

V: TRBV5-1
D: -
J: TRBJ2-1
size: many
CDR3: CASSLSLADNEQFF
DNA: TGCGCCAGCAGCTTGAGTCTAGCAGACAATGAGCAGTTCTTC